This TCR beta chain is drawn from a study of cytomegalovirus exposure and HLA in healthy donors (dated by TCRdb to 2017 to 2019). General notes on the study: According to an earlier analysis of a few hundred of the donors, about 190 million T cells yielded over 100 million unique TCR beta sequences and 276 Gb of sequence data. To study patterns of TCR occurrence, a later analysis re-analyzed previously published TCR beta repertoires from 600 to 750 donors and added high-resolution HLA genotyping. Using immunosequencing, the study profiled T cell repertoires from roughly 650 subjects and related those repertoires to cytomegalovirus serostatus. An earlier analysis of around 540 of the donors applied high-throughput TCR beta sequencing to assess whether each TCR beta V gene segment acted as functional or pseudogenic. Across approximately 400 genotyped donors of the cohort, an average of approximately 200,000 unique TCR beta nucleotide sequences per donor were sequenced, and 15% to 20% of those sequences were non-productive. An early release that covered roughly 600 HLA-typed donors contained around 330 gigabases of sequencing data and about 84 million unique TCR sequences. Among the approximately 400 genotyped donors, around 81% belonged to the genetic ancestry cluster associated with self-reported Caucasian donors. Typing coverage varied by locus: roughly 629-630 donors for A, B, C, DRB1 and DQB1; under 550 for DQA1; nearly 610 for DPA1; around 450 for DPB1. Because of strong linkage in the cohort, roughly 5 DR-DQ haplotypes were treated as single units for association and clustering. The aim of the study was to test whether cataloging public T cell receptors could identify signatures of past pathogen exposure. HLA typing covered class I and class II loci at four-digit resolution. To predict cytomegalovirus infection status, the study combined high-throughput TCR immunosequencing, statistical association of individual TCRs with disease status, and machine learning. In the later analysis, no new phenotypic data were used to find candidate immune exposures; instead, reliance was placed on TCR beta sequences and their occurrence across donors. In a later genetic analysis, genome-wide SNP genotypes for about 55% of the roughly 700 donors were used, and that subset was treated as a discovery cohort. Donor age, sex, ethnicity and CMV serostatus were compiled together with the repertoire data. Besides the first cohort of 666 subjects, a separate validation cohort made up of 90 to 150 different subjects was used. Every discovery cohort repertoire had been produced on one sequencing platform.

In regard to this clone: It has no known antigen specificity. There are no base qualities to consult, and no much larger clone falls within one base.

The paper's findings and limits, for the study overall: In a later analysis, about 17,000 TCR beta sequences were associated with specific HLA alleles at a false discovery rate of 0.05. Assigning TCR associations to individual alleles was difficult when HLA alleles, especially DR and DQ, strongly co-occurred. Over 15 rarely observed V segments, including chromosome 9 orphons, were excluded from the earlier analysis of 550 to 700 of the donors because counts were too low. Compared with equally common non-associated chains, HLA-associated TCR beta chains in a later analysis were more clonally expanded and had lower generation probabilities. Immune exposure information for the cohort was limited to CMV serostatus. A further reported finding was that TCR beta sequences accurately predicted the HLA-A and HLA-B alleles for most subjects in the first cohort. A total of about 150 TCR beta chains were listed by the study as associated with cytomegalovirus. The classifier was reported to diagnose cytomegalovirus status with high specificity and sensitivity in both the original and validation cohorts. In a later analysis, TCR association rates were found to vary across HLA loci, with the most associated TCRs seen for DRB1 alleles and the fewest for HLA-C alleles. The presence/absence analyses assumed that sequencing depth was roughly uniform across donors, and that assumption may not be true. The cohort was sequenced for TCR beta chains only, and without alpha or paired-chain data the features that could be detected were limited. Correlated functional status among segregating V segments might be attributable to linkage disequilibrium, but an unknown experimental factor could not be ruled out. A few of the identified cytomegalovirus-associated TCR beta chains were confirmed in vitro to be specific for cytomegalovirus antigens. The sequencing pipeline was judged likely to have produced a cluster of highly shared sequence variants as a technical artifact. Broadly in line with IMGT annotations, most TCR beta V segments showed up in productive rearrangements about 87% or about 30% of the time in an earlier analysis of 587 of the donors. Because HLA typing was missing for some donors at each locus, association tests included only the typed subset. In a later genetic analysis, a missense DCLRE1C variant was associated with V-gene and J-gene trimming of TCR beta chains, and the association was replicated in an independent cohort. Some IMGT-functional V segments, including TRBV6-2 and TRBV6-3, could not be distinguished by the 87-base-pair reads and were therefore excluded. According to a later analysis, most CMV-associated TCR beta chains appeared to be HLA-restricted, and the HLA associations seemed to be driven largely by CMV exposure. According to a later analysis, parvovirus B19, influenza, CMV and Epstein-Barr virus appeared linked to several top co-occurrence clusters. Across donors, most TCR sequences were observed very rarely, whereas some public TCRs were present in many individuals. It was suggested by the authors that the approach could potentially be generalized to other disease states and immunological phenotypes. According to a later genetic analysis, donors in an Asian-associated ancestry cluster had fewer N-insertions in productive TCRs than the approximately 630-donor mean.

V trim: 3 bases; J trim: 8 bases; unmatched bases: 14. The cysteine opens and the phenylalanine closes a CDR3 of 17 amino acids. The retained sequence is limited to the CDR3, 51 bases, with the frame set at the first base. CDR1 SGHDN and CDR2 FVKESK are derived from the germline V gene. Library preparation was by the immunoSEQ multiplex PCR assay. The multiplex PCR relied on a mix of 60 forward primers for TCR Vbeta segments and 13 reverse primers for TCR Jbeta segments. A multiplex PCR assay on genomic DNA amplified the CDR3 region of rearranged TCR beta genes. The amplified TCR beta libraries were sequenced on the Illumina HiSeq System as 87-base-pair reads. From the authors' description of their analysis: Across the 670 or so repertoires, a later analysis counted tens of millions of unique TCR beta chains, some 11 million of which were shared by at least two donors. Raw reads were error-corrected and collapsed into unique sequences with a nearest-neighbor algorithm that merged closely related sequences to remove PCR and sequencing errors. To assign V, D and J gene segments, CDR3 sequences were aligned to IMGT reference sequences. Each retained sequence needed at least a six-nucleotide match to both a V gene segment and a J gene segment. A rearrangement counted as productive if the CDR3 had no stop codons and remained in frame with V and J, and every other rearrangement counted as non-productive. Following IMGT convention, CDR3 was defined as the stretch from the second conserved V-encoded cysteine to the conserved J-encoded phenylalanine. The earlier analysis of about 590 of the donors excluded sequences that lacked an unambiguous match to a single V gene segment. In an earlier analysis of roughly 500 of the donors, V segments were called functional above 56.7% productive rearrangements and were called segregating when the between-donor standard deviation exceeded 5%. To diagnose cytomegalovirus status from the catalog of TCR beta chain sequences, a statistical classification framework was built. In a later analysis, V and J genes were assigned by comparing TCR nucleotide sequences against IMGT/GENE-DB human TR gene sequences. Using the TCRdist pipeline, a later analysis assigned CDR3 sequences along with most-parsimonious VDJ recombination scenarios. In a later analysis, each TCR beta chain was defined by its CDR3 amino acid sequence together with its V-gene family, and reads lacking a unique V-gene family were excluded. To address suspected cross-contamination and a sequencing artifact, a later analysis removed roughly 640 highly shared, low-generation-probability nucleotide sequences. In a later analysis, a clonal expansion index for each public chain was calculated from normalized within-repertoire ranks of inferred template counts. A later analysis computed generation probabilities with a VDJ recombination model fitted to out-of-frame rearrangements, and checked the results against IGoR. A later analysis scored TCR-TCR, TCR-HLA and TCR-CMV co-occurrence with hypergeometric tests, applying a repertoire-size bias correction to TCR pairs. False discovery rates were estimated in a later analysis by permuting HLA or CMV assignments 20 times. A later analysis grouped co-occurring TCRs with DBSCAN, adding TCRdist sequence similarity when clustering within HLA-allele-positive subsets. For co-occurrence clustering, repertoires with fewer than 30,000 or more than 120,000 public chains were excluded, along with a handful of repertoires with anomalous nucleotide sharing. The clones in this table, taken by TCRdb from immuneACCESS, are in-frame only. Not every clone is retained; where verified, under half of the shortfall comes from an unresolved V gene, and the cause of the rest is unknown. Clone size and V and J calls were adopted from that table, with D and trimming inferred from the DNA. Recorded for this sample are around 170,000 clones; around 80% of them occurred a single time. The ten largest account for roughly 2% of the sample.

The cohort consisted of 666 healthy bone marrow donors. At the time of sampling, all cohort members were nominally healthy, though unrecorded immune exposures were likely present. The donor tested CMV seronegative and was one of the 352 seronegative cohort members. Each donor provided a peripheral blood sample, and peripheral blood mononuclear cells were used for TCR beta sequencing. The Qiagen DNeasy Blood Extraction Kit was used to extract genomic DNA from the blood cell samples. The chain was built from TRBV14 and TRBJ2-1, with 9 junctional bases fitting TRBD1. The origin of this receptor is a woman in her 30s in good health and CMV-seronegative. Sequenced input: PBMCs. The DNA reads as follows: TGTGCCAGCAGCCATACGGTAGGACAGGGGTTTCTGGATGAGCAGTTCTTC. Translated, it gives CASSHTVGQGFLDEQFF.